Listed below are T cell receptor beta chains from one sample, sequenced in a study of CD8 T cells in ankylosing spondylitis. TCRdb used MiXCR to reprocess the 5' RACE reads, holding one entry per CDR3 protein. The sample yields 200,000 to 250,000 distinct CDR3 sequences, roughly 8.2% seen once. Material for sequencing was blood, either unsorted or a sorted T cell fraction (not recorded which). The receptors come from a female donor with ankylosing spondylitis or in good health (not recorded which). Both conserved end residues are trimmed from each CDR3. The size entry is marked missing in some rows and otherwise reads once, few, many or a size class.

j_call,v_call,clone_size,cdr3_aa
TRBJ2-5,TRBV7-2,few,ASSGDHWETQY
TRBJ2-1,TRBV24-1,many,ATSDVAHNEQF
TRBJ1-5,TRBV15,few,ATSRELSGNQPQH
TRBJ1-1,TRBV5-1,many,ASSSGPQNTEAF
TRBJ2-7,TRBV20-1,many,SAGTSGGTYEQY
TRBJ1-5,TRBV27,many,ASSLTSGGLSNQPQH
TRBJ2-5,TRBV7-6,many,ASSLFGLAETQY
TRBJ2-2,TRBV20-1,many,SARITTPGELF
TRBJ1-2,TRBV6-1,many,ASSWTFGYT
TRBJ2-1,TRBV11-2,-,ASSPRTSGSATYNEQF
TRBJ2-2,TRBV11-2,few,ASSPRRANTGELF
TRBJ1-5,TRBV7-9,many,ASSIDRVKQPQH
TRBJ2-5,TRBV4-3,-,ASSQDLLAGGGETQY
TRBJ2-7,TRBV19,many,ATAGRYSYEQY
TRBJ1-2,TRBV12-3/TRBV12-4,many,ASLSPTGPNYGYT
TRBJ2-2,TRBV3-1,many,ASSHLATVATGELF
TRBJ1-5,TRBV2,many,ASRPTNNQPQH
TRBJ2-1,TRBV4-3,-,ASSFAGTSVALREQF
TRBJ2-1,TRBV27,many,ASSYPYGNEQF
TRBJ1-1,TRBV12-5,few,ASGPPQGHTEAF
TRBJ1-4,TRBV4-3,many,ASSGRGKPSAEKLF
TRBJ1-4,TRBV28,-,ASTGQGATNEKLF
TRBJ2-2,TRBV10-3,many,ASSAGIRTGELF
TRBJ2-2,TRBV6-1,few,ASSVGGPTGELF
TRBJ2-6,TRBV29-1,many,SAAGAAGANVLT
TRBJ2-3,TRBV9,many,ASSVYDSGNTDTQY
TRBJ1-5,TRBV12-3/TRBV12-4,many,ASRDGLSNQPQH
TRBJ2-7,TRBV6-2/TRBV6-3,many,ASSDFDVYEQY
TRBJ2-3,TRBV29-1,many,SVGGGSLNTQY
TRBJ1-2,TRBV3-1,-,ASSQDRASSYGYT
TRBJ1-2,TRBV27,many,ASSLNRAHYGYT
TRBJ2-1,TRBV24-1,many,ATSGTSGGYNEQF
TRBJ2-1,TRBV20-1,many,SARGGLLFSYNEQF
TRBJ1-4,TRBV5-1,many,ASSPLTGGDGKKLF